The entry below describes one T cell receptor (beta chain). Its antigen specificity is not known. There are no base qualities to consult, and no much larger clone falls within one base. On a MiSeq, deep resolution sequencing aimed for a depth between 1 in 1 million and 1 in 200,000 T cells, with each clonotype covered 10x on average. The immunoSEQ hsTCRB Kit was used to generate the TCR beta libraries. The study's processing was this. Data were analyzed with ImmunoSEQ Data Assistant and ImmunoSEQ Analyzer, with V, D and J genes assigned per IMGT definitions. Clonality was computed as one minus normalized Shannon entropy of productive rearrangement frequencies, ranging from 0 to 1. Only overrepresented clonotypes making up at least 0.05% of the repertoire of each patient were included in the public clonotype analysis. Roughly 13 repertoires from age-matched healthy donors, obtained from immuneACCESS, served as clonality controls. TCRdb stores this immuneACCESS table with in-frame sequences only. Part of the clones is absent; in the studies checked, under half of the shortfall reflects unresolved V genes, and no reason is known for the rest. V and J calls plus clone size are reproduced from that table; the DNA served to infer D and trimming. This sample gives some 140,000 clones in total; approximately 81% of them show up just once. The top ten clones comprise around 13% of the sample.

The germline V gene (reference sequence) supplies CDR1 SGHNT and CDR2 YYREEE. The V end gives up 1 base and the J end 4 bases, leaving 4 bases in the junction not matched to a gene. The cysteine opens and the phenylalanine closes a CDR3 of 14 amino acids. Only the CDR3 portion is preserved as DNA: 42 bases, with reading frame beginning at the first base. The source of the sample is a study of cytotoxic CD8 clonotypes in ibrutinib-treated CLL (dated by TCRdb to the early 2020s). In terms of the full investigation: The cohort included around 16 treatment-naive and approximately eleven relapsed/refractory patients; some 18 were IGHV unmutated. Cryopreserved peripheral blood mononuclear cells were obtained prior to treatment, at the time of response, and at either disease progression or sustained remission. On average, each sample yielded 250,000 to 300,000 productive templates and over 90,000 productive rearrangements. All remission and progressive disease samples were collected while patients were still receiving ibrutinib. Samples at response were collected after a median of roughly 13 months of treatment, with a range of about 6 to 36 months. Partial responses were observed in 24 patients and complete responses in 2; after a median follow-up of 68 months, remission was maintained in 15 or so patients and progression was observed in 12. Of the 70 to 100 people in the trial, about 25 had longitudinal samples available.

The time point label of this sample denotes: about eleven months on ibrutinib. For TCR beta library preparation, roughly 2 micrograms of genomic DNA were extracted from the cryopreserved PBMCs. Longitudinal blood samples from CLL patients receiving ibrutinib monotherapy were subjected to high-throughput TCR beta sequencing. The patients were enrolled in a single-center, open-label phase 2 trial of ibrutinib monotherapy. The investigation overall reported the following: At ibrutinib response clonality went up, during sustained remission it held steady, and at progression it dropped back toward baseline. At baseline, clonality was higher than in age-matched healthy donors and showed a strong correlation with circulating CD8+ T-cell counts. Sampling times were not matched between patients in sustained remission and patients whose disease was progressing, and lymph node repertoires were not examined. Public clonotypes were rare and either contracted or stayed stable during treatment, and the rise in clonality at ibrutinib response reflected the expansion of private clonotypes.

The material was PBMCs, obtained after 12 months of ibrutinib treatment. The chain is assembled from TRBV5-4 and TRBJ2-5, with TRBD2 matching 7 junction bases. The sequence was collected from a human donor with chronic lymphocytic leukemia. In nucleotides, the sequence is TGTGCCAGCAGCTTGCCGGGCGGGGGAGAGACCCAGTACTTC. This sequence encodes CASSLPGGGETQYF.